Each of the 14 T cell receptor beta chains below was sequenced from the same sample in a study of T cell changes during pregnancy in multiple sclerosis. Data came from immunoSEQ multiplex PCR; TCRdb stores just in-frame clones and leaves some out. The sample consists of tens of thousands of clones, roughly nine tenths of them appearing once. The specimen comprised peripheral blood, sampled after pregnancy. Source of these receptors: a female donor with multiple sclerosis, enrolled in a pregnancy study.

The J gene is TRBJ1-1, the V gene TRBV7-8; D possibly corresponds to TRBD1 (5 bases). This CDR3 region has 15 residues. CDR1 is SGHVS, CDR2 FQNEAQ, per germline. V was shortened by 4 bases and J by 0 bases, with 12 bases between the two germline ends. CDR3 sequence: CASSSSGFMNTEAFF. CDR3 nucleotides: TGTGCCAGCAGCTCGTCAGGGTTCATGAACACTGAAGCTTTCTTT.

The chain is built from TRBV10-3 and TRBJ2-2; tentative D call: TRBD2 (5 bases). V dropped 0 bases and J dropped 3 bases, with 14 bases sitting between them. Per the germline V gene, CDR1 is ENHRY and CDR2 is SYGVKD. This CDR3 region has 17 residues. In DNA form, the CDR3 reads TGTGCCATCAGTGAGTCGCAGGAGGTCGGGTACACCGGGGAGCTGTTTTTT. Encoded protein: CAISESQEVGYTGELFF.

V gene TRBV2 combines with J gene TRBJ1-4, with D possibly TRBD1 on 5 matching bases. V lost 7 bases to trimming and J lost 12 bases, with 21 bases between them. The CDR3 length is 14 residues. Germline V lookup: CDR1 SNHLY, CDR2 FYNNEI. In DNA form, the CDR3 reads TGTGCCAGCATTGACGACCGGGGGGTTGGGGAACTGTTTTTT. Translation: CASIDDRGVGELFF.

The chain recombines TRBV4-2 with TRBJ2-4; tentatively, D is TRBD2 (5 bases). V lost 1 base and J 0 bases, leaving 10 bases between the germline ends. The CDR3 loop spans 16 amino acids. Germline values: CDR1 LGHNA, CDR2 YNFKEQ. Here the CDR3 DNA reads TGTGCCAGCAGCCAAGTCACCGGGGTAGCCAAAAACATTCAGTACTTC. Translated, it gives CASSQVTGVAKNIQYF.

V and J are TRBV19 and TRBJ2-3; D might be TRBD1 (5 bases). V lost 6 bases and J 5 bases, leaving 9 bases between the germline ends. Looked up from germline, CDR1 is LNHDA and CDR2 is SQIVND (reference sequence). The CDR3 extends over 12 amino acids. The CDR3 loop reads CASSPRVDTQYF. The CDR3, as DNA: TGTGCCAGTAGCCCCAGGGTAGATACGCAGTATTTT.

This clone has a single count. V is TRBV30 and J is TRBJ1-4, with D possibly matching TRBD1 (5 bases). CDR1 is GTSNPN, CDR2 SVGIG, per germline (reference sequence). Trimming removed 0 bases at V and 4 bases at J, with 9 bases between. The CDR3 consists of 14 residues. This CDR3 is CAWSVGQGNEKLFF. CDR3 sequence (DNA): TGTGCCTGGAGTGTAGGGCAGGGTAATGAAAAACTGTTTTTT.

V gene TRBV5-4 combines with J gene TRBJ2-1; D is unclear. Germline CDR1 and CDR2: SGHNT and YYREEE (reference sequence). With 0 bases removed from V and 6 bases from J, the gap between germline ends came to 7 bases. The CDR3 is made up of 13 amino acids. The CDR3: CASSLGLFNEQFF. In nucleotides, the CDR3 is TGTGCCAGCAGCTTGGGACTTTTCAATGAGCAGTTCTTC.

The count of this clone is one. The chain joins TRBV19 to TRBJ1-4; 10 nucleotides match TRBD1. Trimming removed 5 bases from V and 5 bases from J; junction bases left unmatched: 5. Germline CDR1 reads LNHDA; CDR2 reads SQIVND (reference sequence). The CDR3 has 15 residues. CDR3 region: CASSSPGQGNEKLFF. The CDR3 DNA reads as TGTGCCAGTAGTTCCCCGGGACAGGGGAATGAAAAACTGTTTTTT. Supplemented by reference TRBV19 and TRBJ1-4, the full variable domain reads DGGITQSPKYLFRKEGQNVTLSCEQNLNHDAMYWYRQDPGQGLRLIYYSQIVNDFQKGDIAEGYSVSREKKESFPLTVTSAQKNPTAFYLCASSSPGQGNEKLFFGSGTQLSVL.

The gene calls are TRBV6-5 and TRBJ1-2; no definite D call. From germline, CDR1 is MNHEY and CDR2 SVGAGI. This CDR3 contains 16 residues. The V end was cut by 4 bases, the J end by 5 bases, with 20 bases between. The CDR3 sequence: CASSSSPGPHPYGYTF. CDR3 DNA: TGTGCCAGCAGTTCTAGCCCCGGGCCACACCCGTATGGCTACACCTTC.

This clone was observed once. The chain uses TRBV5-1 and TRBJ2-3; 14 nucleotides match TRBD2. Germline V gives CDR1 SGHRS, CDR2 YFSETQ. J gave up 1 base and V 3 bases, and 10 bases lay outside the gene matches. This CDR3 is built from 19 residues. The CDR3 sequence: CASSSDPGLAGVGTDTQYF. CDR3 in DNA: TGCGCCAGCAGCTCAGATCCGGGACTAGCGGGAGTAGGCACAGATACGCAGTATTTT.

The rearrangement joins TRBV4-1 to TRBJ2-5; 7 bases are shared with TRBD2. V shed 2 bases, J shed 3 bases, and the junction held 9 bases outside the gene matches. CDR1 and CDR2 from the germline V gene are MGHRA and YSYEKL. The CDR3 extends over 16 amino acids. The CDR3 coding sequence is TGCGCCAGCAGCCAAAGGTTAAATCTAGCGGAAGAGACCCAGTACTTC. This encodes CASSQRLNLAEETQYF.

This clone showed up just once. The chain recombines TRBV11-2 with TRBJ2-5; 9 positions agree with TRBD2. The CDR3 consists of 15 residues. CDR1 and CDR2 from the germline V gene are SGHAT and FQNNGV. With 5 bases clipped from V and 4 bases from J, the junction kept 8 bases outside the gene matches. CDR3 DNA sequence: TGTGCCAGCAGCCGCCTGATGACTAGCGGAGAGACCCAGTACTTC. This sequence encodes CASSRLMTSGETQYF.

The rearrangement uses TRBV9 and TRBJ2-7; TRBD1 matches 9 bases. This CDR3 contains 14 residues. Trimming at V came to 1 base and at J to 5 bases, leaving 4 bases not matched to a gene. Germline loops: CDR1 SGDLS, CDR2 YYNGEE. The CDR3 nucleotides are TGTGCCAGCAGCGTAACCTGGGACAGGGACGAGCAGTACTTC. Residues: CASSVTWDRDEQYF.

The rearrangement links TRBV5-1 to TRBJ2-3; a weak D match, TRBD2 (6 bases). The germline gives CDR1 SGHRS, CDR2 YFSETQ. The CDR3 spans 18 residues. Between the trimmed V and J ends, which lost 4 bases and 4 bases, there was a span of 25 bases. This CDR3 is CASSGSEVGGGWSDTQYF. As DNA, the CDR3 is TGCGCCAGCAGCGGATCGGAGGTTGGGGGAGGTTGGTCAGATACGCAGTATTTT.